This T cell receptor beta chain originates from a study of blood T cells in healthy people across ages. Study-wide results and limits: Strong correlation was found linking TCR beta diversity to naive T cell percentage.

PCR was performed a second time for 7 to 11 cycles using a sample-barcoded 5' primer and a J-beta primer mix. The authors tagged each cDNA molecule using a template-switch adaptor with 12 random nucleotides. TCRdb itself ran the 5' RACE reads through MiXCR, one entry per CDR3 protein. Of 900,000 to 950,000 distinct CDR3 sequences in the sample, about 27% were seen once. Many counts were recorded for this clonotype. The antigen remains unidentified. Trimming pared 3 bases from V and 1 base from J, leaving 3 bases between. The CDR3 extends over 12 amino acids. These same records also appear under a second study, on T cells of mothers and their children. From that paper: A few healthy Caucasian mothers and their six children donated. A primer called M1S, used in the second PCR, added sample barcodes and 2-4 random nucleotides.

Specimen: blood. The chain combines TRBV12-3 or TRBV12-4 with TRBJ1-2; D ambiguous. The clonotype originates from a woman aged 40 to 50 in good health. This CDR3 is CASSFNNYGYTF. DNA for the CDR3: TGTGCCAGCAGTTTTAATAACTATGGCTACACCTTC.